This T cell receptor beta chain was recovered during a study of OX40 agonist ivuxolimab in advanced cancers. For the study in its entirety: Ivuxolimab, which targeted the costimulatory receptor OX40 (CD134), was an agonistic, fully human IgG2 monoclonal antibody. Intravenous ivuxolimab was administered to patients every 2 weeks at six dose levels: 0.01, 0.1, 0.3, 1.5, 3 and 10 mg/kg. Among the roughly 50 dose-escalation patients, about 19 had hepatocellular carcinoma, approximately 15 melanoma, 9 renal cell carcinoma and 9 head and neck cancer. A male proportion of roughly 80% and a mean age of about 60 years, ranging from 23 to 79, were recorded for the dose-escalation cohort. Patients were allowed to have had prior anti-PD-1, anti-PD-L1 or anti-CTLA-4 therapy, and 40% to 45% of the dose-escalation patients had been treated with checkpoint inhibitors. Partial responses occurred in three dose-escalation patients: two with cutaneous melanoma and one with hepatocellular carcinoma. Peripheral TCRbeta sequencing was intended to test whether TCR sequence diversity was altered and clonal T-cell expansion was caused by ivuxolimab. The paper covers the monotherapy dose-escalation part of the phase I ivuxolimab trial, which included N of about 50 patients. General findings and caveats noted by the study authors: At doses of 0.1 to 3.0 mg/kg, clonal expansion of both CD4+ and CD8+ T cells in blood was seen between baseline and week 6. The antigen specificity of the clonally expanded peripheral T cells was not determined. In the 0.1-3.0 mg/kg groups, partial responders were among the patients with the lowest normalized peripheral clonal expansion, particularly in CD8+ T cells. Low levels of normalized T-cell clonal expansion were also seen in some patients who did not respond. On average, CD8+ T cells showed more expanded clones than CD4+ T cells after ivuxolimab.

Worth noting for this clone: Its antigen remains undetermined. It has no much larger one-base neighbor in the sample; base qualities were not kept.

Genomic DNA was isolated from the sorted cells so that the TCRbeta CDR3 region could be sequenced. TCRbeta CDR3 regions were sequenced using the immunoSEQ Assay. Sourced from immuneACCESS, this table was stored by TCRdb with only in-frame sequences that have V and J called. A share of the clones is absent; for the studies checked, an unresolved V gene accounts for under half, and the remainder has no known explanation. The sample table lists some 16,000 clones, about 81% of them with a count of one. Clones ranked in the top ten supply 41% of the sample. The trial excluded patients who had a history of autoimmune disease or were on systemic immunosuppression. Peripheral blood for TCR sequencing was collected from all dose cohorts at baseline, on cycle 4 day 1, and on cycle 7 day 1. Samples came from an open-label, multicenter, first-in-human phase I dose-escalation trial of ivuxolimab. The trial enrolled adults with locally advanced or metastatic head and neck squamous cell, hepatocellular, melanoma or renal cell carcinoma. Before TCR sequencing, CD4+ T cells and CD8+ T cells were sorted from peripheral blood as separate populations.

V trim: 1 base; J trim: 5 bases; unmatched bases: 6. From a lookup of the germline V gene, CDR1 and CDR2 are SGHTA and FQGTGA. From the cysteine up to the phenylalanine, the CDR3 has a length of 15 residues. The CDR3 DNA has 45 bases and is translated from base 1. The sequence was obtained from an adult with an advanced solid tumor such as melanoma, head and neck, liver or kidney cancer. Sample: CD4+ or CD8+ T cells sorted from blood, taken in a trial of the OX40 agonist ivuxolimab. The rearranged chain carries TRBV7-3 and TRBJ2-5, with 8 bases aligning to TRBD2. The encoded CDR3 is CASSLMGTRGETQYF. The base sequence is TGTGCCAGCAGCTTAATGGGGACTAGGGGGGAGACCCAGTACTTC.